The clone carrying this T cell receptor (beta chain) was detected only a few times. The antigen is undetermined. Sequenced by immunoSEQ multiplex PCR; TCRdb stores in-frame clones only, minus some. This sample yields around 70,000 clones, of which approximately 80% are seen a single time; about 12% belongs to the top ten. This sample stems from a study of T cell responses to AZD1222 COVID-19 vaccine. Study findings and constraints: At baseline, seropositivity was found in only 6 or 7 AZD1222 recipients. The sample set comprised mostly white British donors with more females, and clonal diversity was possibly underestimated. Spike was spanned by vaccine-associated CD4 TCRs, which were dominant at 160-218 and 743-854. Researchers took repertoire samples only after the peak T cell response had come.

The V end lost 0 bases, the J end lost 1 base, and 11 bases lay between the germline ends. This CDR3 contains 15 residues. Germline V gene lookup returns CDR1 SQVTM and CDR2 ANQGSEA. This sample comprised peripheral blood, obtained on day 0 of AZD1222 vaccination. This sequence originates from an adult in good health. V and J are TRBV29-1 and TRBJ2-3; maybe TRBD2 (5 bases). CDR3 amino acids: CSVEDPGSRTDTQYF. The CDR3 DNA is TGCAGCGTTGAAGATCCGGGGTCGCGCACAGATACGCAGTATTTT.